This T cell receptor (beta chain) was obtained from a study of CD4 T cells in relation to SARS-CoV-2 and coronaviruses. On the study more broadly: Crossreactive spike epitopes shared across donors were mapped to their HLA restriction.

The germline V and J ends were trimmed by 1 base and 3 bases, with 13 bases remaining between them. Looked up from germline, CDR1 is SNHLY and CDR2 is FYNNEI. The CDR3 contains 15 residues. The table came from immunoSEQ multiplex PCR; TCRdb's copy has only in-frame clones and leaves some out. The table includes approximately 21,000 clones, 78% detected once. The unexposed donors gave CD4+ T cells in 2011-2018, prior to COVID-19. CD4+ T cells were isolated from the cells after 10 days of culture. On this clone: Antigen unknown.

The sample consisted of CD4+ T cells from PBMCs, cultured in vitro. V and J are TRBV2 and TRBJ2-7, with no clear D. The sequence derives from a human donor in good health. CDR3 region: CASSEVARKIYEQYF. The CDR3 DNA reads TGTGCCAGCAGTGAAGTAGCCAGAAAAATCTACGAGCAGTACTTC.